The present TCR beta chain was sequenced within a study of blood T cell repertoires in COVID-19. Comments on this clone: This CDR3 is also generated by other DNA sequences in the sample.

Assay used: immunoSEQ multiplex PCR; TCRdb lists only in-frame clones, some missing. The sample shows about 300,000 clones, about nine tenths of them seen only once. The receptor comes from a woman between 18 and 30 years old who had recovered from COVID-19. The sequencing sample was made of PBMCs or T cells enriched from blood (not recorded which).

This CDR3 reads CASSSGTGGYEQYF. CDR3 sequence (DNA): TGTGCCAGCAGCTCCGGGACAGGGGGCTACGAGCAGTACTTC. The genes are TRBV28 and TRBJ2-7, with TRBD1 matching 11 bases. CDR1 MDHEN and CDR2 SYDVKM come from the germline V gene. V trimming: 6 bases; J trimming: 3 bases; junction bases outside the gene matches: 4. The CDR3 loop spans 14 amino acids.